This T cell receptor (beta chain) was recovered during a study of T-cell memory formation after mild COVID-19. General study results and limits: Pre-infection memory showed some responding clones, and this suggested that cross-reactive memory joined.

The CDR3 consists of 14 residues. Germline CDR1 is KGHDR and CDR2 is SFDVKD. Trimming took off 5 bases at V and 2 bases at J, with 9 bases between the two ends. From 5'RACE with constant-segment primers came TCR alpha and TCR beta cDNA libraries that carried sample barcodes and UMIs. TCRdb reprocessed the 5' RACE reads via MiXCR and lists one record per CDR3 protein. The sample shows around 500,000 distinct CDR3 sequences, 15% to 20% of them seen only once. Details on this clonotype: Its antigen is unidentified.

This rearrangement joins TRBV24-1 to TRBJ1-5; D is ambiguous. The sample was PBMCs or a T cell subset sorted from them (not recorded which). This receptor was taken from an adult woman who had mild COVID-19 (a few samples of this study predate the infection). Cell type and time point are not known. The CDR3, as DNA: TGTGCCACCAGTGTACGGAAGGGCAATCAGCCCCAGCATTTT. This encodes CATSVRKGNQPQHF.